This T cell receptor (beta chain) was found in a study of blood T cells in healthy people across ages. Study at large: About one barcoded beta molecule per two T cells came from capture by template switching.

CDR1 and CDR2 from the germline V gene are SQVTM and ANQGSEA. The V and J ends lost 4 bases and 4 bases respectively, with 14 bases between them. The CDR3 spans 14 residues. This clonotype was observed a few times. Through a sample-barcoded 5' primer and a J-beta primer mix, a second PCR was run for about 7 to 12 cycles. Each cDNA molecule was tagged by a template-switch adaptor with 12 random nucleotides. TCRdb used MiXCR to reprocess the 5' RACE reads, holding one entry per CDR3 protein. The table records 790,000 or so distinct CDR3 sequences, roughly 50% of them present only once. The receptor was isolated from a man aged 40-55 years in good health. The sample was blood. This chain links TRBV29-1 with TRBJ2-1; a weak D match, TRBD1 (6 bases). The CDR3 coding sequence is TGCAGCGTTGGTCGGGACAAAATATACAATGAGCAGTTCTTC. This gives the protein CSVGRDKIYNEQFF.